The 9 T cell receptor beta chains presented below share a single source sample, sequenced in a study of blood T cell repertoires in COVID-19. Profiling relied on immunoSEQ multiplex PCR, and the TCRdb table lists in-frame clones only, not all of them. The sample lists more than 250,000 clones; about 86% were seen once. Sequencing used peripheral blood. The source of these receptors is a woman between 45 and 60 years old with acute or convalescent COVID-19.

This clone was recorded a few times. The V call is TRBV4-3, the J call TRBJ1-4; TRBD1 aligns across 10 bases. Germline V gene data show CDR1 as LGHNA and CDR2 as YSLEER. CDR3 length: 14 amino acids. Losses at the gene ends were 6 bases for V and 6 bases for J; bases not matched to a gene: 4. This CDR3 reads CASRGQGLHEKLFF. The CDR3 nucleotides are TGCGCCAGCAGGGGACAGGGGCTACATGAAAAACTGTTTTTT.

The J gene is TRBJ2-7, the V gene TRBV7-2; the D gene is possibly TRBD1 (6 bases). CDR1 and CDR2 (germline): SGHTA, FQGNSA. The CDR3 is 16 amino acids. V was shortened by 1 base and J by 6 bases, with 19 bases between the two germline ends. The CDR3 region has the DNA TGTGCCAGCAGCTTAGAGGGCCCTATTACAGGGCTCGAGCAGTACTTC. It is translated as CASSLEGPITGLEQYF.

The gene calls are TRBV28 and TRBJ2-6, with unresolved D. CDR3 size: 16 residues. With 5 bases removed from V and 0 bases from J, the gap between germline ends came to 11 bases. Germline-derived CDR1 and CDR2 are MDHEN and SYDVKM. DNA of the CDR3: TGTGCCAGCAGTGGAGTCCAATTCTCTGGGGCCAACGTCCTGACTTTC. It encodes CASSGVQFSGANVLTF.

This chain connects TRBV21-1 to TRBJ2-7; TRBD2, the table's D call, was not compared with the DNA. TRBV21-1 is a known pseudogene. The CDR3 contains 22 residues. The CDR3 sequence: CASSKVKISGLAGALNSYEQYF. Written as DNA, the CDR3 is TGTGCCAGCAGCAAAGTTAAGATTAGCGGACTAGCGGGAGCCTTGAATTCCTACGAGCAGTACTTC.

The chain employs TRBV5-1 and TRBJ2-5; 9 bases match TRBD1. The V gene's germline CDR1 is SGHRS and CDR2 YFSETQ. This CDR3 spans 14 amino acids. After removal of 1 base from V and 4 bases from J, the junction contained 2 bases not matched to a gene. This chain's CDR3 is CASSLMTGGETQYF. The CDR3 DNA follows: TGCGCCAGCAGCTTGATGACAGGGGGAGAGACCCAGTACTTC.

The CDR3 nucleotides are TGTGCCAGTAGTGGTAGTACGGGCTACACCTTC. Its translation: CASSGSTGYTF. This chain uses TRBV19 with TRBJ1-2; D is unclear. Germline V gives CDR1 LNHDA, CDR2 SQIVND (reference sequence). The CDR3 consists of 11 residues. Trimming pared 5 bases from V and 8 bases from J, leaving 9 bases between.

This chain joins TRBV9 and TRBJ2-1, with 10 positions matching TRBD2. The CDR3 consists of 16 residues. The germline V gene has CDR1 SGDLS and CDR2 YYNGEE. V shed 3 bases, J shed 3 bases, and the junction held 6 bases outside the gene matches. CDR3 DNA sequence: TGTGCCAGCAGCGAGGAGCGGGGGGGCATCTACAATGAGCAGTTCTTC. Its translation: CASSEERGGIYNEQFF.

V and J are TRBV2 and TRBJ1-4, with TRBD1 matching over 7 bases. Looked up from germline, CDR1 is SNHLY and CDR2 is FYNNEI. V lost 4 bases and J lost 8; bases outside the gene matches: 16. The CDR3 extends over 17 amino acids. Here the CDR3 reads CASSGSGQILLGEKLFF. CDR3 sequence (DNA): TGTGCCAGCAGTGGCTCGGGACAGATCCTGTTAGGCGAAAAACTGTTTTTT.

Points on this clone: Other DNA sequences from this sample encode an identical CDR3 as well. The rearrangement links TRBV18 to TRBJ2-2, with 7 bases fitting TRBD2. Per the germline V gene, CDR1 is KGHSH and CDR2 is LQKENI. The CDR3 contains 16 residues. Unmatched junction bases numbered 6, after V lost 0 bases and J lost 5 bases. The CDR3 nucleotides are TGTGCCAGCTCACCACCATCGGGGGGTAATACCGGGGAGCTGTTTTTT. It yields the protein CASSPPSGGNTGELFF.